This T cell receptor beta chain was captured in a study of T cells of healthy individuals. TCRdb re-analysed the 5' RACE reads in MiXCR, keeping a single row per CDR3 protein. Of tens of thousands of distinct CDR3 sequences in the sample, 14% to 15% were seen once. The CDR3 runs 16 residues. Germline CDR1 and CDR2: DFQATT and SNEGSKA (reference sequence). V was pared by 6 bases and J by 9 bases, with 22 bases of the junction left unmatched. This clonotype was counted ten times or more. The chain is built from TRBV20-1 and TRBJ2-7; 8 bases line up with TRBD2. The TCR comes from a human donor in good health. CDR3 nucleotides: TGCAGTGCCCTAGACGGGCCTGGCGGGGGGTCGAGGGTGCAGTACTTC. Encoded protein: CSALDGPGGGSRVQYF.